The sample holds a few counts of the clone carrying this T cell receptor beta chain. The target antigen is unknown. The sample is drawn from a study of Ad26.COV2.S vaccination and SARS-CoV-2 variants. Overall study: Donor was one of the participants in the Ad26.COV2.S arm of the COV1001 trial.

General study findings and limits: It is possible that the TCR breadth and depth analyses underestimated the total T cell responses. Similar non-spike TCR breadth was seen in vaccine and placebo recipients.

Assay used: immunoSEQ multiplex PCR; TCRdb lists only in-frame clones, some missing. The sample records about 370,000 clones, approximately 90% being singletons. The treatment denotes: around 19 received Ad26.COV2.S at low or high dose, single or two shots; about five received placebo; per-sample allocation not given. Sampling was done on day 63 after the first vaccine or placebo injection. Ad26.COV2.S expressed prefusion-stabilized spike from the original Wuhan strain. There are 13 residues in the CDR3. CDR1 and CDR2 (germline): SEHNR, FQNEAQ (reference sequence). Trimming cost V 7 bases and J 2 bases, with 11 bases left between them.

This clonotype originated in a person between 18 and 65 years old who received the Ad26.COV2.S COVID-19 vaccine or a placebo. This chain joins TRBV7-9 and TRBJ1-2, with unresolved D. The input for sequencing was peripheral blood, taken in a trial of Ad26.COV2.S vaccine versus placebo. The DNA of the CDR3 is TGTGCCAGCACCCAAATTTTGAACTATGGCTACACCTTC. Its protein product is CASTQILNYGYTF.